This T cell receptor beta chain was recovered during a study of blood T cell repertoires in COVID-19. At the level of the study: Acute and convalescent COVID-19 samples came from the United States, Italy and Spain. Sources were T cells, B-cell-depleted T cells, or PBMCs; the material itself was cDNA or gDNA.

Germline values: CDR1 ENHRY, CDR2 SYGVKD. The CDR3 totals 15 residues. V was clipped by 5 bases and J by 0 bases; unmatched bases: 4. Authors' analysis steps: Amplification from reference gene primers served as the basis for estimated nucleated cell counts. Only in-frame clones appear in the TCRdb table, and some are missing; sequencing was by immunoSEQ multiplex PCR. That table furnishes V, J and clone size, whereas the DNA furnished D and trimming. The sample has roughly 330,000 clones, around nine tenths seen once. The J gene is TRBJ2-7, the V gene TRBV10-3, with 10 bases identical to TRBD2. The TCR comes from a woman in her forties or fifties with active or convalescent COVID-19. The sample taken for sequencing was peripheral blood. The CDR3 DNA reads TGTGCCATCAGTAGAACTAGCGGGGTCTCCTACGAGCAGTACTTC. Its translation: CAISRTSGVSYEQYF.